One sample yielded the 28 T cell receptor beta chains listed below, sequenced in a study of regulatory T cells in long-lasting Graves disease. As for time point: persistent/refractory GD, antithyroid drugs over 5 years with positive TRAb. Extracted RNA from PBMCs served as the source of the TCR library. To make TCR beta libraries, researchers used iRepertoire HTBI primers and Arm-PCR of CDR3 regions. A single record per CDR3 protein comes from TCRdb applying MiXCR to the multiplex PCR reads. The top ten hold around 40% of the sample, which has about 660,000 distinct CDR3 sequences, around 32% seen once. This specimen consisted of peripheral blood mononuclear cells (PBMCs), obtained when the disease was refractory, from a patient treated with antithyroid drugs. These receptors were collected from a female donor with Graves disease.

The J gene is TRBJ1-2, the V gene TRBV7-9; tentative D call: TRBD1 (6 bases). Germline-derived CDR1 and CDR2 are SEHNR and FQNEAQ (reference sequence). The CDR3 is 14 residues long. With 4 bases removed from V and 4 bases from J, the gap between germline ends came to 13 bases. DNA for the CDR3: TGTGCCAGCAGCTCAGTGACGGGGGCCTATGGCTACACCTTC. Encoded protein: CASSSVTGAYGYTF.

The chain recombines TRBV28 with TRBJ1-1, with unresolved D. Germline assignment: CDR1 MDHEN and CDR2 SYDVKM. The CDR3 covers 14 residues. The V and J ends lost 6 bases and 2 bases respectively, with 13 bases between them. The CDR3 spells CASRPGSKNTEAFF. In DNA form, the CDR3 reads TGTGCCAGCAGGCCGGGTTCAAAAAACACTGAAGCTTTCTTT.

This clonotype was picked up a small number of times. The chain recombines TRBV12-3 or TRBV12-4 with TRBJ1-5; possibly TRBD1 for D (5 bases). The V gene lost 6 bases and the J gene lost 5 bases, with 14 bases spanning the gap. The CDR3 has 14 amino acids. The CDR3 DNA reads as TGTGCCAGCAGCCTTTGGGGGGTGGATCAGCCCCAGCATTTT. Its protein product is CASSLWGVDQPQHF.

The J gene is TRBJ1-1, the V gene TRBV2; possibly TRBD1 for D (5 bases). Trimming stripped 5 bases from V and 3 bases from J, with 16 bases between. The germline V gene has CDR1 SNHLY and CDR2 FYNNEI. This CDR3 contains 15 residues. The CDR3: CASSYSHQGDTEAFF. The CDR3 DNA reads TGTGCCAGCAGTTACTCCCACCAGGGAGACACTGAAGCTTTCTTT.

This clonotype was picked up a small number of times. The chain combines TRBV20-1 with TRBJ2-5; weak D call: TRBD1 (6 bases). CDR1 and CDR2 from the germline V gene are DFQATT and SNEGSKA (reference sequence). This CDR3 has 16 residues. The V end lost 0 bases, the J end lost 5 bases, and 19 bases lay between the germline ends. CDR3 in DNA: TGCAGTGCTAGAGACCAAACCACAGGGTCGAGGGAGACCCAGTACTTC. Translated: CSARDQTTGSRETQYF.

About this clonotype: A read error may explain this, as a much larger clone is one base away. The rearrangement uses TRBV28 and TRBJ1-1; D uncertain. This CDR3 is 15 amino acids long. Germline V lookup: CDR1 MDHEN, CDR2 SYDVKM. V was cut by 3 bases and J by 1 base, with 12 bases left in between. CDR3 amino acids: CASSLAEQQNTEAFF. The CDR3 DNA follows: TGTGCCAGCAGTTTGGCAGAACAGCAGAACACTGAAGCTTTCTTT.

Concerning this clonotype itself: Germline is not matched at one junction end, which may reflect a read error. The chain links TRBV10-3 to TRBJ1-2, with D tentatively TRBD1 (6 bases). This CDR3 contains 12 residues. Per the germline V gene, CDR1 is ENHRY and CDR2 is SYGVKD. CDR3 in amino acids: CAISPTGYDYTF. CDR3 sequence (DNA): TGTGCCATCAGCCCGACAGGATATGACTACACCTTC.

This clonotype showed up many times. The genes are TRBV12-3 or TRBV12-4 and TRBJ2-5; D is perhaps TRBD2 (7 bases). Trimming took off 6 bases at V and 2 bases at J, with 19 bases between the two ends. The CDR3 has 16 amino acids. CDR3 protein: CASSRPGGGKQETQYF. The CDR3 DNA follows: TGTGCCAGCAGCAGGCCGGGGGGCGGAAAACAAGAGACCCAGTACTTC.

The chain is built from TRBV2 and TRBJ2-6; no clear D gene. V was trimmed by 6 bases and J by 2 bases, leaving 11 bases between them. This CDR3 has 15 amino acids. CDR1 is SNHLY and CDR2 is FYNNEI in the germline V gene. The CDR3, as DNA: TGTGCCAGCAGGCTACAAGTCGCTGGGGCCAACGTCCTGACTTTC. The encoded protein is CASRLQVAGANVLTF.

This clonotype appeared a few times. V usage is TRBV15 and J usage is TRBJ2-2, with TRBD2 as a possible D gene (6 bases). Between the trimmed V and J ends, which lost 1 base and 0 bases, there was a span of 12 bases. This CDR3 spans 17 amino acids. Germline loops: CDR1 LNHNV, CDR2 YYDKDF (reference sequence). CDR3 DNA: TGTGCCACCAGCAGAGGTCATGGCGGGACGAACACCGGGGAGCTGTTTTTT. Protein: CATSRGHGGTNTGELFF.

This clonotype has just a few counts. This chain uses TRBV5-1 with TRBJ2-7; TRBD2 matches 11 bases. V shed 0 bases and J 0 bases; nucleotides not matched to a gene: 5. Germline loops: CDR1 SGHRS, CDR2 YFSETQ. The length of the CDR3 is 17 residues. The CDR3 loop is CASSLGLAGPSSYEQYF. As DNA, the CDR3 is TGCGCCAGCAGCTTGGGACTAGCGGGGCCTAGCTCCTACGAGCAGTACTTC.

The chain has TRBV6-1 and TRBJ1-1; D is unresolved. This CDR3 has 12 amino acids. V was shortened by 7 bases and J by 2 bases, with 8 bases between the two germline ends. Per germline, CDR1 MNHNS and CDR2 SASEGT. CDR3 protein: CASTITNTEAFF. CDR3 coding DNA: TGTGCCAGCACCATAACTAACACTGAAGCTTTCTTT.

The chain combines TRBV5-5 with TRBJ1-5; a weak D match, TRBD1 (6 bases). V was shortened by 2 bases and J by 6 bases, with 12 bases between the two germline ends. Germline V CDR1 and CDR2: SGHKS, YYEKEE (reference sequence). This CDR3 comprises 14 residues. The CDR3 loop is CASSFQQGGQPQHF. The CDR3 coding sequence is TGTGCCAGCAGCTTCCAACAGGGCGGTCAGCCCCAGCATTTT.

This chain joins TRBV5-5 and TRBJ2-4; D is possibly TRBD1 (5 bases). Germline V gene data show CDR1 as SGHKS and CDR2 as YYEKEE (reference sequence). Trimming took 5 bases from V and 0 from J, leaving 12 bases between them. The CDR3 contains 15 residues. In DNA, the CDR3 is TGTGCCAGCAGAGCAGACAGAGGAGCCAAAAACATTCAGTACTTC. Protein product: CASRADRGAKNIQYF.

This clonotype has just a few counts. The rearrangement joins TRBV2 to TRBJ1-2; D is uncertain. The germline V gene encodes CDR1 SNHLY and CDR2 FYNNEI. The CDR3 runs 13 residues. V was trimmed by 1 base and J by 8 bases, leaving 11 bases between them. CDR3: CASSEGGGRGYTF. Here the CDR3 DNA reads TGTGCCAGCAGTGAAGGAGGCGGGAGAGGCTACACCTTC. The full variable domain, its missing parts supplied by reference TRBV2 and TRBJ1-2, is EPEVTQTPSHQVTQMGQEVILRCVPISNHLYFYWYRQILGQKVEFLVSFYNNEISEKSEIFDDQFSVERPDGSNFTLKIRSTKLEDSAMYFCASSEGGGRGYTFGSGTRLTVV.

This clonotype was picked up one time. The rearrangement joins TRBV5-6 to TRBJ2-5; D assignment may be TRBD1 or TRBD2 (5 bases each). The CDR3 has 14 amino acids. CDR1 and CDR2 from the germline V gene are SGHDT and YYEEEE. V was cut by 5 bases and J by 2 bases, with 13 bases left in between. Here the CDR3 DNA reads TGTGCCAGCAGATCAGGGACGCCACAAGAGACCCAGTACTTC. This sequence encodes CASRSGTPQETQYF.

This clonotype was seen a few times. The rearrangement joins TRBV7-3 to TRBJ1-1; TRBD1 agrees at 9 bases. Trimming took 5 bases from V and 3 from J; bases not matched to a gene: 4. CDR3 length equals 14 residues. The germline V gene encodes CDR1 SGHTA and CDR2 FQGTGA. Written as DNA, the CDR3 is TGTGCCAGCAGCCAACAGGGGGCGTACACTGAAGCTTTCTTT. The encoded protein is CASSQQGAYTEAFF.

On this clonotype: At one of its ends the junction is not consistent with the germline gene, which may arise from a read error. J is TRBJ1-1 and V is TRBV12-3 or TRBV12-4, with a possible D match to TRBD1 (5 bases). The CDR3 contains 13 residues. This chain's CDR3 is CAGSLLGGAEAFF. DNA of the CDR3: TGTGCCGGCAGTTTACTCGGGGGGGCTGAAGCTTTCTTT.

This clonotype was picked up many times. This chain links TRBV6-4 with TRBJ1-2, with no clear D. The germline gives CDR1 MRHNA, CDR2 SNTAGT. The V end was cut by 0 bases, the J end by 7 bases, with 6 bases between. The CDR3 is 12 amino acids. CDR3 DNA sequence: TGTGCCAGCAGTGACTCCCAGGTTGGCTACACCTTC. This codes for CASSDSQVGYTF.

The V call is TRBV7-3, the J call TRBJ1-5; perhaps TRBD1 as D (6 bases). Between the trimmed V and J ends, which lost 5 bases and 5 bases, there was a span of 25 bases. Germline V gives CDR1 SGHTA, CDR2 FQGTGA. The CDR3 runs 18 residues. DNA of the CDR3: TGTGCCAGCAGCCTCGCCCCTGGAGGCAGGGGTTTTGATCAGCCCCAGCATTTT. Translating it yields CASSLAPGGRGFDQPQHF.

The CDR3 DNA is TGTGCCAGCAAAACGGGACAGGGGGCTTACGAGCAGTACTTC. Its protein product is CASKTGQGAYEQYF. The rearrangement links TRBV27 to TRBJ2-7; 12 bases are shared with TRBD1. Germline CDR1 reads MNHEY; CDR2 reads SMNVEV (reference sequence). The length of the CDR3 is 14 residues. With V trimmed by 7 bases and J by 4 bases, 5 bases remained unmatched.

The J gene is TRBJ1-2, the V gene TRBV6-9, with unresolved D. Trimming removed 3 bases from V and 4 bases from J, with 15 bases in between. The CDR3 is made up of 15 amino acids. The germline V gene encodes CDR1 MNHGY and CDR2 SVAAGI. Here the CDR3 DNA reads TGTGCCAGCAGTTACGCCCCCAGGATTCTCTATGGCTACACCTTC. Translating it yields CASSYAPRILYGYTF.

Many counts were recorded for this clonotype. CDR3 in amino acids: CASRRNSNQPQHF. The DNA of the CDR3 is TGTGCCAGCAGGAGAAATAGCAATCAGCCCCAGCATTTT. The gene calls are TRBV6-1 and TRBJ1-5, with unresolved D. V gave up 6 bases and J gave up 0 bases, with 6 bases separating them. The CDR3 is 13 residues long. CDR1 is MNHNS and CDR2 is SASEGT in the germline V gene.

At least ten counts were recorded for this clonotype. The chain couples TRBV13 to TRBJ1-1; TRBD1 might be the D (5 bases). CDR3 length equals 14 residues. Deletions cut 5 bases from V and 5 bases from J, with 15 bases between. The V gene's germline CDR1 is PRHDT and CDR2 FYEKMQ (reference sequence). Here the CDR3 DNA reads TGTGCCAGCAGCCCCGAAGGCTGGGGGACTGAAGCTTTCTTT. It encodes CASSPEGWGTEAFF.

This chain uses TRBV29-1 with TRBJ1-1; no definite D call. V was cut by 4 bases and J by 4 bases, with 13 bases left in between. Germline V CDR1 and CDR2: SQVTM, ANQGSEA. The CDR3 has 13 amino acids. The CDR3 protein is CSVGLRGSTEAFF. In DNA, the CDR3 is TGCAGCGTTGGATTGCGGGGAAGCACTGAAGCTTTCTTT.

There are a few counts of this clonotype. The gene calls are TRBV7-9 and TRBJ2-5; 7 nucleotides agree with TRBD1. The CDR3 extends over 15 amino acids. The V segment lost 1 base and the J segment 7 bases; nucleotides outside the gene matches: 9. CDR1 is SEHNR, CDR2 FQNEAQ, per germline (reference sequence). The CDR3 loop reads CASSLVQGLLTTQYF. For the CDR3, the DNA is TGTGCCAGCAGCTTAGTACAGGGGTTATTGACGACCCAGTACTTC.

The chain couples TRBV12-3 or TRBV12-4 to TRBJ2-2; D not resolved. The CDR3 extends over 20 amino acids. V dropped 0 bases and J dropped 1 base, with 21 bases sitting between them. The CDR3 DNA sequence: TGTGCCAGCAGTTTAGCGGTGGCAGGTCCAGTCGGGTGGAACACCGGGGAGCTGTTTTTT. It is translated as CASSLAVAGPVGWNTGELFF.

The V and J genes are TRBV11-2 and TRBJ2-7; 10 nucleotides align to TRBD2. Germline V gene lookup returns CDR1 SGHAT and CDR2 FQNNGV. Unmatched junction bases numbered 6, after V lost 1 base and J lost 3 bases. The CDR3 covers 16 residues. In DNA form, the CDR3 reads TGTGCCAGCAGCTTAGTGTCTAGCGGGAGAGGCTACGAGCAGTACTTC. It translates to CASSLVSSGRGYEQYF.